The clone carrying this TCR beta chain appeared once. Its antigen is still unknown. Amplification used 60 Vbeta primers and 13 Jbeta primers. Authors' analysis steps: Unique TCR beta chains numbered 80 million to 95 million in a later analysis, with roughly 11 million shared. Sequencing used immunoSEQ multiplex PCR; TCRdb keeps in-frame clones, though not all of them. That table is the source of V, J and clone size, and D and trimming were worked out from the DNA. The repertoire holds 55,000 to 70,000 clones, with roughly 74% as singletons. This sample stems from a study of cytomegalovirus exposure and HLA in healthy donors. General study results and limits: Most of the TCR beta V segments (in an earlier analysis) were productive either about 87% or about 30% of the time. In a later analysis, at a false discovery rate of 0.05, under 20,000 TCR beta sequences were associated with HLA alleles.

CDR1 is SGDLS and CDR2 is YYNGEE in the germline V gene. Trimming took 4 bases from V and 5 from J; bases not matched to a gene: 9. This CDR3 has 16 residues. The specimen sequenced was PBMCs. The rearrangement uses TRBV9 and TRBJ2-5; TRBD2 matches at 12 bases. The source is a woman aged 55-70 years in good health and CMV-seropositive. CDR3 sequence: CASSSSTSGGSETQYF. CDR3 coding DNA: TGTGCCAGCAGCTCCTCGACTAGCGGGGGCTCGGAGACCCAGTACTTC. Full variable domain (outside the CDR3, taken from reference TRBV9 and TRBJ2-5): DSGVTQTPKHLITATGQRVTLRCSPRSGDLSVYWYQQSLDQGLQFLIQYYNGEERAKGNILERFSAQQFPDLHSELNLSSLELGDSALYFCASSSSTSGGSETQYFGPGTRLLVL.